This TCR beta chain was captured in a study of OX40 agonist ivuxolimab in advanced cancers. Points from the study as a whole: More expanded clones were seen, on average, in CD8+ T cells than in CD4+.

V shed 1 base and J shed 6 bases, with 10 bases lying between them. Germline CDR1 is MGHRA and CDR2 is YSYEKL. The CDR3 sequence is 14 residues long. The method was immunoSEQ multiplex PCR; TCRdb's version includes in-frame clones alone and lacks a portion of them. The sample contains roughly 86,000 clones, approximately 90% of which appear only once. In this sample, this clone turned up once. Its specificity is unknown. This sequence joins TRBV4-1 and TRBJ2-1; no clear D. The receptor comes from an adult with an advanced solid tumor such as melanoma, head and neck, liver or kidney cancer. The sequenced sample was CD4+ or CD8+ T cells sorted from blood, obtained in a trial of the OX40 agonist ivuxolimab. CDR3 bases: TGCGCCAGCAGCCAAGTGCGGAAGGGCAATGAGCAGTTCTTC. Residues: CASSQVRKGNEQFF.